This TCR beta chain was captured in a study of monozygotic twins with inflammatory bowel disease (dated by TCRdb to the late 2010s). For the wider study: The complete study included some 28 monozygotic twin pairs: 19 IBD-discordant Danish pairs and nine German pairs, of which four were IBD-concordant and five were IBD-discordant. The search for disease-associated traits relied mainly on comparing IBD patients with their genetically identical healthy co-twins within discordant pairs. Each individual had, on average, about 151 000 unique TCRalpha sequences and 181 000 unique TCRbeta sequences available for analysis. Paper-wide results and their limitations: TCRbeta repertoire diversity, by inverse Simpson index, was decreased in IBD patients compared with their healthy co-twins. Compared with healthy twins, IBD patients had fewer clonotypes in common with other individuals, a difference most pronounced in patients showing signs of disease activity. No difference in repertoire similarity was observed between concordant and discordant twins, possibly owing to limited statistical power. No single strong signal or clonotype linked to IBD turned up in the results, so the idea that one exists was not supported. Background noise and inter-individual variability may have been introduced into the repertoires by the differing immunosuppressive treatments among patients. The analysis was unable to tell apart different T cell subtypes.

Measured from the cysteine to the phenylalanine, the CDR3 is 16 residues long. The coding DNA is unavailable. Reading the germline V gene gives CDR1 LGHNA and CDR2 YSLEER. Of note for this clonotype: Its binding antigen is unknown.

The library was built by means of 5' RACE. Preparation of each TCR library used around 3.5 ug of total RNA. For each sample, cDNA synthesis with SMARTScribe reverse transcriptase was split into eight separate reactions. During cDNA synthesis, template switching introduced unique molecular identifiers that contained a 6-nucleotide sample barcode. Two nested PCRs of roughly 16 and 10 cycles amplified the TCRalpha and TCRbeta cDNA, and bead purification followed each PCR. Before amplification, cDNA was treated with uracil DNA-glycosylase and purified using the QIAquick PCR purification kit. The second PCR added Illumina TruSeq-compatible adapters along with sample-specific barcodes. TapeStation and Qubit were used to check library quality and concentration, and approximately 5.5 ng of each library went into the pool. Sequencing of the pooled libraries was done on an Illumina HiSeq2500 single-index Rapid Run using custom sequencing primers and 2 x 100 bp reads. In the authors' own workflow: MiGEC version 1.2.6 was used for UMI-based consensus assembly, which corrected PCR and sequencing errors. MiXCR version 2.1.1 was used for V(D)J alignment, clonotype assembly and CDR3 extraction. Normalisation of gene usage, clonotype sharing and MAIT/NKT TCR abundance was achieved by analysing the top 1000, 10 000 and 20 000 clonotypes per sample. After downsampling to 27 000 UMIs, diversity was calculated as the inverse Simpson index using the vegan R package. Paired Mann-Whitney U tests were applied to discordant twin pairs, and Benjamini-Hochberg correction was used for multiple testing. TCRdb reprocessed the reads and provides one entry for every CDR3 protein sequence; no DNA is given. Here the V and J calls rest on TCRdb's processing, not on the authors' analysis. The sample table gives approximately 400,000 distinct CDR3 sequences. The leading ten clones occupy approximately 2.3% of the sample.

From each donor, an approximately 2.5 ml peripheral blood sample was collected into PAXgene tubes and kept at -80 degrees C. Without any T cell sorting, total RNA was extracted from whole blood using the PAXgene blood miRNA kit on an automated QIAcube. Peripheral blood from monozygotic twin pairs who were concordant or discordant for inflammatory bowel disease underwent deep TCRalpha and TCRbeta repertoire profiling using unique molecular barcoding. Smoking habits were recorded for all twin pairs, with individuals classified as current, former or never smokers. Sequencing was carried out using blood. The rearranged segments are TRBV4-3 and TRBJ1-2; the D call from TCRdb, TRBD1, cannot be confirmed without DNA. The sequence came from a human donor with ulcerative colitis or Crohn's disease, or a healthy co-twin of an affected twin (not recorded which). The CDR3 protein is CASSQDGRTANYGYTF.